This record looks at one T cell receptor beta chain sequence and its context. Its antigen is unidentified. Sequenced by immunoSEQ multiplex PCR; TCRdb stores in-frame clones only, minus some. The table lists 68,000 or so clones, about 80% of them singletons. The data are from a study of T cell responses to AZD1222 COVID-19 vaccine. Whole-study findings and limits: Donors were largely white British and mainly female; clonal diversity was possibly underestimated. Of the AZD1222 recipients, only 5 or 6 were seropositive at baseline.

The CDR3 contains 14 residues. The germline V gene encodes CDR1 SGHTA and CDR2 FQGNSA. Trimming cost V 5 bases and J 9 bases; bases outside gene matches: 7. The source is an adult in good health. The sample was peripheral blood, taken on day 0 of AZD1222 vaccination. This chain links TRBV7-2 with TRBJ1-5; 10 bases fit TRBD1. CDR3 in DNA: TGTGCCAGCAGCCCGGGACAGGGGCTAGGGCCCCAGCATTTT. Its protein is CASSPGQGLGPQHF. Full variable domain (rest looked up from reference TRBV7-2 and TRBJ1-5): GAGVSQSPSNKVTEKGKDVELRCDPISGHTALYWYRQSLGQGLEFLIYFQGNSAPDKSGLPSDRFSAERTGGSVSTLTIQRTQQEDSAVYLCASSPGQGLGPQHFGDGTRLSIL.